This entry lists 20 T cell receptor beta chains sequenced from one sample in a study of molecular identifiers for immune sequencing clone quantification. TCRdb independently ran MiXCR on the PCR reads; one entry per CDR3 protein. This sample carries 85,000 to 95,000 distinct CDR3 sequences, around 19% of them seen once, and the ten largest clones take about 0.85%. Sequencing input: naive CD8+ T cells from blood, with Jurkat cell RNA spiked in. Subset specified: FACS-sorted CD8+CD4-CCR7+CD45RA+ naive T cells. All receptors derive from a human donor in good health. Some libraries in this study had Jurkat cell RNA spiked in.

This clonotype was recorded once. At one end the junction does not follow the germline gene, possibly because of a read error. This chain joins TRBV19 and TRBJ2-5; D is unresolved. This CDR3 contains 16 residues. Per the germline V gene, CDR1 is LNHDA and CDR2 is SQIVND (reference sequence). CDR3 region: CASNISGLLGYETQYF. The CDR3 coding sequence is TGCGCCAGTAATATATCAGGTCTCCTAGGATATGAGACCCAGTACTTC.

CDR3 sequence reads: CASSLASGGKYNEQFF. For the CDR3, the DNA is TGTGCCAGCAGTTTAGCAAGCGGGGGAAAATACAATGAGCAGTTCTTC. The V and J genes are TRBV28 and TRBJ2-1, with TRBD2 matching 8 bases. Germline V lookup: CDR1 MDHEN, CDR2 SYDVKM. With 2 bases clipped from V and 4 bases from J, the junction kept 7 bases outside the gene matches. CDR3 length: 16 amino acids.

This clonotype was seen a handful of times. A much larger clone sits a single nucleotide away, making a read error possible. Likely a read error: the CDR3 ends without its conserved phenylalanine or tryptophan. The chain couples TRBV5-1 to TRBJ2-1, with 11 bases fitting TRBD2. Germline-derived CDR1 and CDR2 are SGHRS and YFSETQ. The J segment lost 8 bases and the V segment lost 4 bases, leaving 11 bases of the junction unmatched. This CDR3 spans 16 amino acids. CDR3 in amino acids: CASSRSSGGAFDEQFL. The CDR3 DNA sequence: TGCGCCAGCAGCAGAAGTAGCGGGGGGGCCTTTGATGAGCAGTTCCTC.

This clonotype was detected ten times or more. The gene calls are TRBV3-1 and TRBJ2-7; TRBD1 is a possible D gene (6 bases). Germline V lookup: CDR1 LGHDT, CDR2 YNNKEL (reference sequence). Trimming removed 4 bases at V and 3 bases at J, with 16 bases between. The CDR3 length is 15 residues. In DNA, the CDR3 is TGTGCCAGCAGCCCGGAAGGGACAACGTACTACGAGCAGTACTTC. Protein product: CASSPEGTTYYEQYF.

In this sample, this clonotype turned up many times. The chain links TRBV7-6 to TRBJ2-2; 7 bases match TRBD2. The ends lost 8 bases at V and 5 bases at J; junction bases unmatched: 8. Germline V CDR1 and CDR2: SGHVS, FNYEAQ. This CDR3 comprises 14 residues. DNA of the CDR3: TGTGCCAGCGGCGGGAGTCTGGTAACCGGGGAGCTGTTTTTT. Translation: CASGGSLVTGELFF.

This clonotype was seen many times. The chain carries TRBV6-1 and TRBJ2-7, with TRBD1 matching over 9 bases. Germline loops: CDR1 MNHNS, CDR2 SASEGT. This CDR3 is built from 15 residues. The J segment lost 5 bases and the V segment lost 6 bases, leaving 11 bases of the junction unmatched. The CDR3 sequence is CASRETGGALHEQYF. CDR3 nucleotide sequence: TGTGCCAGCAGAGAAACAGGGGGCGCTTTACACGAGCAGTACTTC.

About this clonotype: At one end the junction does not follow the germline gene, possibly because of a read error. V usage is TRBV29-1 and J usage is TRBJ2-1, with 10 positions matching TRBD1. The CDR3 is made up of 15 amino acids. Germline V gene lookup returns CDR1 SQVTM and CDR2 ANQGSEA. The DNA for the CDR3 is TGCGGCGTGGGGACAGGGGAACCCCACTACAATGAGCAGTTCTTC. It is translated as CGVGTGEPHYNEQFF.

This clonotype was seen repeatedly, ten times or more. As DNA, the CDR3 is TGTGCCAGCCCTGGACTAGCGGAATCCTCGGGACCCACAGATACGCAGTATTTT. It specifies CASPGLAESSGPTDTQYF. The rearrangement links TRBV18 to TRBJ2-3; 10 bases are a match to TRBD2. The CDR3 is made up of 18 amino acids. Trimming at V came to 8 bases and at J to 2 bases, leaving 16 bases not matched to a gene. Germline CDR1 is KGHSH and CDR2 is LQKENI.

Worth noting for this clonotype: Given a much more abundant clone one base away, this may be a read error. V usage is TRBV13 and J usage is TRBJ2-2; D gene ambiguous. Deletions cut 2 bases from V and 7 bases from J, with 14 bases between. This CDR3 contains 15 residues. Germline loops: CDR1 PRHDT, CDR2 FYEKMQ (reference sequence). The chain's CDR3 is CASSLKGIDIGELFF. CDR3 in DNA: TGTGCCAGCAGCTTAAAAGGGATCGACATCGGGGAGCTGTTTTTT.

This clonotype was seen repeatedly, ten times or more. This chain's CDR3 is CASTPLGTGSEDTQYF. CDR3 bases: TGTGCCAGCACCCCGCTAGGGACAGGGAGTGAGGATACGCAGTATTTT. The chain combines TRBV7-9 with TRBJ2-3; the match to TRBD1 covers 9 bases. V shed 7 bases, J shed 6 bases, and the junction held 14 bases outside the gene matches. The CDR3 contains 16 residues. Germline loops: CDR1 SEHNR, CDR2 FQNEAQ (reference sequence).

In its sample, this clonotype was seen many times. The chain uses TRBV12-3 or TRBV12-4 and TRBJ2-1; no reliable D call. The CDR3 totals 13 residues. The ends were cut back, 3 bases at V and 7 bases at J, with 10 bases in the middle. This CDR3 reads CASSFHVRNEQFF. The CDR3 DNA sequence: TGTGCCAGCAGTTTCCACGTTCGGAATGAGCAGTTCTTC.

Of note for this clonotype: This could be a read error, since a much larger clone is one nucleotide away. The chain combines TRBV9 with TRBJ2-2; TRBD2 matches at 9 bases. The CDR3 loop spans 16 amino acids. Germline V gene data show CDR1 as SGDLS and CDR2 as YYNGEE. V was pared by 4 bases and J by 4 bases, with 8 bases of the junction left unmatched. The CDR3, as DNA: TGTGCCAGCAGCCTAAGGACTAGCGTGGCCACCGGGGAGCTGTTTTTT. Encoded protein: CASSLRTSVATGELFF.

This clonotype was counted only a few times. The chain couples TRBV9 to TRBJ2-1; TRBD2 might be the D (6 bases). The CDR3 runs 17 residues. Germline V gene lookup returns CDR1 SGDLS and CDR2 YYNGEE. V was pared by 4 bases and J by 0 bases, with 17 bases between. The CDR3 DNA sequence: TGTGCCAGCAGCCAAAGGCCCCTAGCGAGCTCCTACAATGAGCAGTTCTTC. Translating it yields CASSQRPLASSYNEQFF.

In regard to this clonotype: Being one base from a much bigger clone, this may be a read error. CDR3: CASSLELNNERFF. In DNA, the CDR3 is TGTGCCAGCAGCTTAGAGCTCAACAATGAGCGGTTCTTC. J is TRBJ2-1 and V is TRBV11-2; D gene unclear. Looked up from germline, CDR1 is SGHAT and CDR2 is FQNNGV. The CDR3 spans 13 residues.

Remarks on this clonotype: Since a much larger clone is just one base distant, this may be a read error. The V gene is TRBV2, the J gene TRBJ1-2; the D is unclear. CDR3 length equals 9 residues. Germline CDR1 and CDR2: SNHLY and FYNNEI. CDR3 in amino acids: CTRLPGYTF. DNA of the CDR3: TGTACCAGACTCCCTGGCTACACCTTC.

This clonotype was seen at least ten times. The CDR3 bases are TGTGCCAGCAGCTTACCTACGGCCGGCTACGGCGGGGAGCTGTTTTTT. Translation gives CASSLPTAGYGGELFF. The chain links TRBV7-9 to TRBJ2-2; no firm D call. This CDR3 contains 16 residues. CDR1 is SEHNR, CDR2 FQNEAQ, per germline (reference sequence). The V end was cut by 2 bases, the J end by 7 bases, with 17 bases between.

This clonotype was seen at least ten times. CDR3 sequence reads: CASSHRPAGGETQYF. Here the CDR3 DNA reads TGTGCCAGCAGCCATAGGCCAGCGGGAGGAGAGACCCAGTACTTC. The genes are TRBV3-1 and TRBJ2-5, with TRBD2 matching 9 bases. CDR1 LGHDT and CDR2 YNNKEL come from the germline V gene (reference sequence). CDR3 length equals 15 residues. The ends lost 3 bases at V and 4 bases at J; junction bases unmatched: 6.

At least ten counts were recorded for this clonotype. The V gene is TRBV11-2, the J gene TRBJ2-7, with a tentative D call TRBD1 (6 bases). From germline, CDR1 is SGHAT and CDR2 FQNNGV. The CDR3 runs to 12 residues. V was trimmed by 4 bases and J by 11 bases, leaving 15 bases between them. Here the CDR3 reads CASSSMTGSEYF. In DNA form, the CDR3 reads TGTGCCAGCAGCTCCATGACAGGTAGTGAGTACTTC.

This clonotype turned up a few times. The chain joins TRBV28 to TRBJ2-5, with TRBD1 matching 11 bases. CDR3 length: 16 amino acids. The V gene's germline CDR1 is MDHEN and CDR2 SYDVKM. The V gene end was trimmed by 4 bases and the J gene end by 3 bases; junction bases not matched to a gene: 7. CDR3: CASSSGQGAWEETQYF. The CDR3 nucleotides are TGTGCCAGCAGTTCTGGACAGGGGGCGTGGGAAGAGACCCAGTACTTC.

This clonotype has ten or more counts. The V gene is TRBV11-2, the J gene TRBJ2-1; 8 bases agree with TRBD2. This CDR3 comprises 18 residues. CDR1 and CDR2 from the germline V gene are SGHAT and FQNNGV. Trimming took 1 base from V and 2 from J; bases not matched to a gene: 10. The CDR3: CASSLVVPSGYTYNEQFF. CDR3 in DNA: TGTGCCAGCAGCTTAGTAGTGCCTAGCGGGTATACCTACAATGAGCAGTTCTTC. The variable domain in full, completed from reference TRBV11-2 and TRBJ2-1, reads EAGVAQSPRYKIIEKRQSVAFWCNPISGHATLYWYQQILGQGPKLLIQFQNNGVVDDSQLPKDRFSAERLKGVDSTLKIQPAKLEDSAVYLCASSLVVPSGYTYNEQFFGPGTRLTVL.